This T cell receptor beta chain was recorded in a study of technical replicates of blood from a few donors. The repertoire was sequenced with immunoSEQ multiplex PCR; TCRdb's copy has only in-frame clones and lacks some. The sample comprises about 83,000 clones, 90% to 95% of which are singletons, and about 0.39% rests with the top ten. This CDR3 is 11 amino acids long. In germline, CDR1 is SGHTA, CDR2 FQGTGA. V gave up 7 bases and J gave up 3 bases, with 4 bases separating them. This TCR derives from a human donor in good health. The rearrangement joins TRBV7-3 to TRBJ1-3; D gene uncertain. Specimen: T cells isolated from PBMCs. The CDR3 coding sequence is TGTGCCAGCACAGGTGGAAACACCATATATTTT. Translated, it gives CASTGGNTIYF.